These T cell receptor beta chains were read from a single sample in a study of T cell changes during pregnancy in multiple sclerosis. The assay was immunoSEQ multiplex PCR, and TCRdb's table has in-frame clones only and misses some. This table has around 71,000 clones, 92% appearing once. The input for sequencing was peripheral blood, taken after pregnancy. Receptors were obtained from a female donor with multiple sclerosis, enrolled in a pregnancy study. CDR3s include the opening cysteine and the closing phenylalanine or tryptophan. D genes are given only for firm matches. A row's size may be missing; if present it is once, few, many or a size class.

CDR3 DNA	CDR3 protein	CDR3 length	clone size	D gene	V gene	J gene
TGCGCCAGCAGTGACGGGGAAATCTACGAGCAGTACTTC	CASSDGEIYEQYF	13	.	.	TRBV5-1	TRBJ2-7
TGTGCCAGCAGCGCTTCGACAGGGCGTAGCACTGAAGCTTTCTTT	CASSASTGRSTEAFF	15	.	TRBD1	TRBV7-2	TRBJ1-1
TGCAGTGCTAGACAGTCTTGGGGCTACACCTTC	CSARQSWGYTF	11	.	.	TRBV20-1	TRBJ1-2
TGCAGCGTTGAAGGGGTTCAGGGAAACATTCAGTACTTC	CSVEGVQGNIQYF	13	few	.	TRBV29-1	TRBJ2-4
TGCGCCAGCAGCTTGGAGGAGGTGCAGTACTTC	CASSLEEVQYF	11	once	.	TRBV5-1	TRBJ2-7
TGTGCCTGGAGTCCTTCTCGCCCCCTAGCGAGGGCCCAGTACTTC	CAWSPSRPLARAQYF	15	.	.	TRBV30	TRBJ2-5
TGTGCCAGCAGCCCCATCAACCGGGGGGCCCTCACAGATACGCAGTATTTT	CASSPINRGALTDTQYF	17	.	.	TRBV4-2	TRBJ2-3
TGCGCCAGCAGCCTAGGGACCTACTCAGGGGGCGAGCAGTACTTC	CASSLGTYSGGEQYF	15	.	TRBD1	TRBV5-1	TRBJ2-7
TGTGCCTGGAGTATATCAGGGAATCAGCCCCAGCATTTT	CAWSISGNQPQHF	13	.	.	TRBV30	TRBJ1-5
TGTGCCAGCAGCCCACTTAGCGGGAGCTACGAGCAGTACTTC	CASSPLSGSYEQYF	14	.	TRBD2	TRBV2	TRBJ2-7
TGTGCCAGCAGCTTGTCGTCTAGCGGGAGCTCCTACAATGAGCAGTTCTTC	CASSLSSSGSSYNEQFF	17	once	TRBD2	TRBV5-4	TRBJ2-1
TGTGCCAGCAGAATACAGGGAAATTCTGGAAACACCATATATTTT	CASRIQGNSGNTIYF	15	.	.	TRBV6-5	TRBJ1-3
TGTGCCAGCAGTTGGGACAGGGCTAACACCCAGTACTTC	CASSWDRANTQYF	13	.	TRBD1	TRBV7-2	TRBJ2-5
TGTGCCAGCAGTTTACCCGATCGCGGGCCACAAACGTCCTACGAGCAGTACTTC	CASSLPDRGPQTSYEQYF	18	.	.	TRBV28	TRBJ2-7
TGTGCCAGCAGTTCACCGTTAGAAGATACGCAGTATTTT	CASSSPLEDTQYF	13	.	.	TRBV27	TRBJ2-3
TGTGCCAGCTCACCACGGACAGATCTCACCGGGGAGCTGTTTTTT	CASSPRTDLTGELFF	15	.	.	TRBV18	TRBJ2-2
TGTGCCAGCAGTTCCTCACAGACAGGGAAGAACACTGAAGCTTTCTTT	CASSSSQTGKNTEAFF	16	.	TRBD1	TRBV28	TRBJ1-1
TGTGCCAGCATTATATCGGGATGGAGCAATGAGCAGTTCTTC	CASIISGWSNEQFF	14	.	.	TRBV6-1	TRBJ2-1
TGCGCCAGCAGCCCGAGCGGGGTGAACACTGAAGCTTTCTTT	CASSPSGVNTEAFF	14	.	.	TRBV5-1	TRBJ1-1
TGCGCCAGCAGCCCCGGACAGGGTTTTAGTGACTATGGCTACACCTTC	CASSPGQGFSDYGYTF	16	.	TRBD1	TRBV4-1	TRBJ1-2
TGTGCCAGCAGCTTACCAGGACTAGCGGGCTACAATGAGCAGTTCTTC	CASSLPGLAGYNEQFF	16	few	TRBD2	TRBV13	TRBJ2-1
TGTGCCAGCAGTTTATCGGGCCCCTCATGGCGGGAGAGCTACAATGAGCAGTTCTTC	CASSLSGPSWRESYNEQFF	19	.	TRBD2	TRBV27	TRBJ2-1
TGTGCCAGCAGCTTAGTTTCTCCGGGGACAGATACGCAGTATTTT	CASSLVSPGTDTQYF	15	.	.	TRBV7-9	TRBJ2-3